This T cell receptor beta chain appears in the sequencing data of a study of breast tumors, draining lymph nodes, adjacent tissues. Study results and limitations: Luminal-like breast cancer showed significantly greater tumor-nontumor repertoire similarity than basal-like breast cancer did. The lymph node origin of tumor T cells was framed as consistent with a hypothesis, not demonstrated.

TCRdb called the multiplex PCR reads again in MiXCR, with one record for every CDR3 protein. The sample includes 11,000 or so distinct CDR3 sequences, approximately 35% of them seen just once. CDR3 length: 13 amino acids. CDR1 and CDR2 (germline): SGDLS, YYNGEE. To note about this clonotype: Its antigen is not known. An end of the junction does not agree with germline; a read error may underlie this.

Sequences were obtained from breast tumor tissue. The genes are TRBV9 and TRBJ1-2; the D gene is possibly TRBD1 (5 bases). The clonotype comes from a female donor with breast cancer. Some clones in this sample may be carry-over from other donors' samples. CDR3 region: CTSGPGGTYGYTF. The DNA of the CDR3 is TGTACCAGCGGCCCGGGAGGGACCTATGGCTACACCTTC.